The 21 T cell receptor beta chains in this list originate from one sample, sequenced in a study of shared clonotypes between healthy human individuals. The method was immunoSEQ multiplex PCR; TCRdb's version includes in-frame clones alone and lacks a portion of them. Seen here are about 1,800,000 clones, about 95% observed once, and the top ten hold 1% to 1.5%. In the naive CD8 group, cells lacked CD45RO and were positively selected for CCR7, so terminally differentiated effector memory CD45RA+ cells were left out. The specimen was naive CD8+ T cells sorted from blood. These receptors were obtained from a man aged 18 to 29 in good health.

The V call is TRBV27, the J call TRBJ2-7, with D hard to call. The CDR3 length is 13 residues. In germline, CDR1 is MNHEY, CDR2 SMNVEV (reference sequence). V lost 0 bases, J lost 5 bases, and 8 bases lay in between. Here the CDR3 DNA reads TGTGCCAGCAGTTTATCGTCTGGGGACGAGCAGTACTTC. Residues: CASSLSSGDEQYF.

This chain uses TRBV4-3 with TRBJ1-1; a weak D match, TRBD1 (5 bases). Germline CDR1 reads LGHNA; CDR2 reads YSLEER. V was trimmed by 4 bases and J by 10 bases, leaving 13 bases between them. This CDR3 is built from 12 residues. CDR3 region: CASSPRGGGAFF. Here the CDR3 DNA reads TGCGCCAGCAGCCCCCGGGGCGGGGGAGCTTTCTTT.

This clone was counted a few times. The chain recombines TRBV30 with TRBJ1-3; D is undetermined. The CDR3 is 14 residues long. V was trimmed by 2 bases and J by 0 bases, leaving 8 bases between them. CDR1 is GTSNPN, CDR2 SVGIG, per germline (reference sequence). This chain's CDR3 is CAWSLGISGNTIYF. CDR3 in DNA: TGTGCCTGGAGTCTTGGGATCTCTGGAAACACCATATATTTT.

V and J are TRBV2 and TRBJ2-1; the D call may be TRBD1 or TRBD2 (6 bases each). V lost 6 bases, J lost 1 base, and 16 bases lay in between. Per the germline V gene, CDR1 is SNHLY and CDR2 is FYNNEI. The CDR3 runs 16 residues. CDR3 region: CASRTEGGSSYNEQFF. The CDR3 nucleotides read TGTGCCAGCAGGACAGAGGGGGGAAGTTCCTACAATGAGCAGTTCTTC. Supplemented by reference TRBV2 and TRBJ2-1, the full variable domain reads EPEVTQTPSHQVTQMGQEVILRCVPISNHLYFYWYRQILGQKVEFLVSFYNNEISEKSEIFDDQFSVERPDGSNFTLKIRSTKLEDSAMYFCASRTEGGSSYNEQFFGPGTRLTVL.

A word on this clone: Other DNA variants within this sample encode the same CDR3. V gene TRBV27 combines with J gene TRBJ2-7; D is possibly TRBD1 (5 bases). From germline, CDR1 is MNHEY and CDR2 SMNVEV (reference sequence). The CDR3 has 13 residues. V gave up 3 bases and J gave up 7 bases, with 13 bases separating them. The CDR3 nucleotides are TGTGCCAGCAGTTTCTCAGGGTTGGGGGAGCAGTACTTC. This translates into CASSFSGLGEQYF.

With regard to this clone: This specimen includes other DNA sequences encoding the same CDR3. The V call is TRBV27, the J call TRBJ2-3; D remains ambiguous. CDR1 and CDR2 (germline): MNHEY, SMNVEV (reference sequence). V lost 6 bases, J lost 0 bases, and 1 base lay in between. The CDR3 is made up of 11 amino acids. CDR3: CASRSTDTQYF. CDR3 coding DNA: TGTGCCAGCAGGAGCACAGATACGCAGTATTTT.

The V and J genes are TRBV15 and TRBJ1-1; D may be TRBD1 (5 bases). Germline values: CDR1 LNHNV, CDR2 YYDKDF (reference sequence). CDR3 length: 12 residues. The CDR3 nucleotides are TGTGGAACGGGGGAAATCAACACTGAAGCTTTCTTT. It translates to CGTGEINTEAFF.

The genes are TRBV28 and TRBJ2-2, with D uncertain. The CDR3 covers 11 residues. V lost 2 bases to trimming and J lost 16 bases, with 11 bases between them. Germline V gives CDR1 MDHEN, CDR2 SYDVKM. CDR3 sequence: CASSLGTIKFF. In nucleotides, the CDR3 is TGTGCCAGCAGTTTAGGAACAATAAAGTTTTTT.

This chain connects TRBV6-5 to TRBJ2-4; 9 bases map to TRBD1. J gave up 8 bases and V 6 bases, and 8 bases lay outside the gene matches. The CDR3 is made up of 14 amino acids. Germline lookup yields CDR1 MNHEY and CDR2 SVGAGI. The CDR3 coding sequence is TGTGCCAGCAGACCCCGGGACAGGGCGGACATTCAGTACTTC. It codes for CASRPRDRADIQYF.

Of note for this clone: The identical CDR3 is also encoded by other nucleotide sequences in the sample. The genes are TRBV9 and TRBJ2-1; maybe TRBD2 (7 bases). This CDR3 comprises 14 residues. The germline V gene has CDR1 SGDLS and CDR2 YYNGEE. V was clipped by 0 bases and J by 6 bases, with 10 bases between them. CDR3 DNA sequence: TGTGCCAGCAGCGTAGCGGGGGGCGGCAATGAGCAGTTCTTC. Protein sequence: CASSVAGGGNEQFF.

The rearrangement uses TRBV6-6 and TRBJ2-7; D is unresolved. Germline-derived CDR1 and CDR2 are MNHNY and SVGAGI (reference sequence). V dropped 2 bases and J dropped 0 bases, with 14 bases sitting between them. The CDR3 is made up of 16 amino acids. CDR3 region: CASSYQTTAASYEQYF. The CDR3 DNA is TGTGCCAGCAGTTACCAAACAACTGCCGCCTCCTACGAGCAGTACTTC.

This clone was detected only once. The chain couples TRBV19 to TRBJ2-7; D assignment may be TRBD1 or TRBD2 (6 bases each). V lost 3 bases and J lost 1, with 13 bases in between. The germline V gene has CDR1 LNHDA and CDR2 SQIVND (reference sequence). The CDR3 is 15 amino acids. In DNA form, the CDR3 reads TGTGCCAGTAGTATCGCCCCGGGGGCTTCCTACGAGCAGTACTTC. Encoded protein: CASSIAPGASYEQYF. Filled out from reference TRBV19 and TRBJ2-7, the complete variable domain reads DGGITQSPKYLFRKEGQNVTLSCEQNLNHDAMYWYRQDPGQGLRLIYYSQIVNDFQKGDIAEGYSVSREKKESFPLTVTSAQKNPTAFYLCASSIAPGASYEQYFGPGTRLTVT.

With regard to this clone: Distinct nucleotide sequences in the sample also encode this CDR3. V gene TRBV27 combines with J gene TRBJ2-7; the D is unclear. V shed 5 bases and J shed 3 bases, with 5 bases lying between them. CDR3 length: 11 residues. From germline, CDR1 is MNHEY and CDR2 SMNVEV (reference sequence). In DNA, the CDR3 is TGTGCCAGCAGTGGCGACTACGAGCAGTACTTC. It specifies CASSGDYEQYF.

The chain is built from TRBV28 and TRBJ2-4; the match to TRBD1 covers 7 bases. The CDR3 contains 14 residues. CDR1 and CDR2 from the germline V gene are MDHEN and SYDVKM. V shed 7 bases and J 6 bases; nucleotides not matched to a gene: 9. The CDR3 nucleotides are TGTGCCAGCACGCCAACAGGGGAAGTAAACATTCAGTACTTC. This translates into CASTPTGEVNIQYF.

This clone has just one count. This chain connects TRBV21-1 to TRBJ2-7; TRBD1, the table's D call, lacks a check against the DNA. TRBV21-1 is a listed pseudogene. This CDR3 has 21 amino acids. The CDR3 DNA is TGTGCCAGCAGCAAAGGTATAGGTGGCTACAGGGGCGCCCATGACTCCTACGAGCAGTACTTC. It encodes CASSKGIGGYRGAHDSYEQYF.

The rearrangement joins TRBV7-9 to TRBJ2-7; tentative D call: TRBD2 (5 bases). Germline CDR1 SEHNR, CDR2 FQNEAQ (reference sequence). Trimming took 5 bases from V and 3 from J, leaving 20 bases between them. The CDR3 contains 16 residues. The CDR3 here is CASSRVGLPNNYEQYF. CDR3 DNA sequence: TGTGCCAGCAGCCGCGTAGGACTCCCCAATAACTACGAGCAGTACTTC.

The chain employs TRBV9 and TRBJ2-1; D possibly matches TRBD1 or TRBD2 (7 bases each). Germline V gives CDR1 SGDLS, CDR2 YYNGEE. V was clipped by 4 bases and J by 4 bases, with 15 bases between them. This CDR3 has 15 amino acids. This CDR3 is CASSPGGLPYNEQFF. In DNA, the CDR3 is TGTGCCAGCAGCCCAGGGGGACTACCATACAATGAGCAGTTCTTC.

This sequence joins TRBV5-1 and TRBJ1-1; D call uncertain. The length of the CDR3 is 16 residues. The germline V gene has CDR1 SGHRS and CDR2 YFSETQ. Between the trimmed V and J ends, which lost 0 bases and 5 bases, there was a span of 17 bases. The CDR3 coding sequence is TGCGCCAGCAGCTTGGTCCCCGAACAAACAAGGACTGAAGCTTTCTTT. It codes for CASSLVPEQTRTEAFF.

The genes are TRBV7-2 and TRBJ2-7; weak D call: TRBD1 (5 bases). CDR1 is SGHTA, CDR2 FQGNSA, per germline. Trimming stripped 5 bases from V and 0 bases from J, with 14 bases between. This CDR3 contains 15 residues. Here the CDR3 reads CASSIFNQGSYEQYF. In DNA, the CDR3 is TGTGCCAGCAGCATCTTTAACCAGGGCTCCTACGAGCAGTACTTC. Full variable domain (outside the CDR3, taken from reference TRBV7-2 and TRBJ2-7): GAGVSQSPSNKVTEKGKDVELRCDPISGHTALYWYRQSLGQGLEFLIYFQGNSAPDKSGLPSDRFSAERTGGSVSTLTIQRTQQEDSAVYLCASSIFNQGSYEQYFGPGTRLTVT.

V gene TRBV14 combines with J gene TRBJ2-5; D is ambiguous. Germline V lookup: CDR1 SGHDN, CDR2 FVKESK. Trimming removed 0 bases at V and 1 base at J, with 15 bases between. The CDR3 spans 17 residues. CDR3 sequence (DNA): TGTGCCAGCAGCCAAGAAAGGCCTATGTCTATCCAAGAGACCCAGTACTTC. Translation: CASSQERPMSIQETQYF.

V usage is TRBV28 and J usage is TRBJ2-3; D gene uncertain. Germline CDR1 and CDR2: MDHEN and SYDVKM. The CDR3 is made up of 15 amino acids. V dropped 5 bases and J dropped 3 bases, with 15 bases sitting between them. The CDR3 region has the DNA TGTGCCAGCAGTCCTGCAAGGGAAGAAACAGATACGCAGTATTTT. This codes for CASSPAREETDTQYF.